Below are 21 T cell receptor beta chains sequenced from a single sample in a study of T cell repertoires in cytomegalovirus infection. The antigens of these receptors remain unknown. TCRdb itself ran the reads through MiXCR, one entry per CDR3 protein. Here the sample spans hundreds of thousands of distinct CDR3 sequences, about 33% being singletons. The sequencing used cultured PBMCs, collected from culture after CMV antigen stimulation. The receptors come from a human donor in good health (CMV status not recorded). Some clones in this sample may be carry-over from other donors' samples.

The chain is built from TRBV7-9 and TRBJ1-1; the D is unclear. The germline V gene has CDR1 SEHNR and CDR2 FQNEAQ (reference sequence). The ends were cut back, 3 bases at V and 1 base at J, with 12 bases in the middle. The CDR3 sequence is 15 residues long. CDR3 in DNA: TGTGCCAGCAGCTTCACCCCCCTAAGGAACACTGAAGCTTTCTTT. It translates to CASSFTPLRNTEAFF.

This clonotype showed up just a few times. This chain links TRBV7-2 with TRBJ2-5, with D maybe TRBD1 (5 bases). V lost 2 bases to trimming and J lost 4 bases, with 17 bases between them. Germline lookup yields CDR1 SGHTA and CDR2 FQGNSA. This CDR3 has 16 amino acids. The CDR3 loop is CASSLFIGQPSETQYF. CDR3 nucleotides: TGTGCCAGCAGCTTATTCATCGGACAACCGTCAGAGACCCAGTACTTC.

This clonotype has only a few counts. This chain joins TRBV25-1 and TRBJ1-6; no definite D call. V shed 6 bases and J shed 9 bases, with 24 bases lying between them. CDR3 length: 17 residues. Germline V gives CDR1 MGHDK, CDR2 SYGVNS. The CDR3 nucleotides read TGTGCCAGCAGCGACAAGGGAACCCTATCGGCTAGTTCACCCCTCCACTTT. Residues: CASSDKGTLSASSPLHF.

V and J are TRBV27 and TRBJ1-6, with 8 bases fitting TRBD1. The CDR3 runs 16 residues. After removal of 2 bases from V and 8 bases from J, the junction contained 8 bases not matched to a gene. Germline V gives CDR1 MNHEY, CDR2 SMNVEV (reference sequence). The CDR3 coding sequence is TGTGCCAGCAGTTTAAGGTGGGGACAGGTGGATTCACCCCTCCACTTT. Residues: CASSLRWGQVDSPLHF.

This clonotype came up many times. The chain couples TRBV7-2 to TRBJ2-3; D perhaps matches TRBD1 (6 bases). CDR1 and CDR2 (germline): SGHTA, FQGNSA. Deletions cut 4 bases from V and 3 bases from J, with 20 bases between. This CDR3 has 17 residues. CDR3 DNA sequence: TGTGCCAGCAGCTCTAATCCCAACAGGGCATGGACAGATACGCAGTATTTT. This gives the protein CASSSNPNRAWTDTQYF.

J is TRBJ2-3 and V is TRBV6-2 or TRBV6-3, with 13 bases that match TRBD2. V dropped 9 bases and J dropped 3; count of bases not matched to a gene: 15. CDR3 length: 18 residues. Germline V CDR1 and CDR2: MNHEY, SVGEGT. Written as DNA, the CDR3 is TGTGCCAGTACCGGGACTAGCGGGATTGCGCACAATACAGATACGCAGTATTTT. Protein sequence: CASTGTSGIAHNTDTQYF.

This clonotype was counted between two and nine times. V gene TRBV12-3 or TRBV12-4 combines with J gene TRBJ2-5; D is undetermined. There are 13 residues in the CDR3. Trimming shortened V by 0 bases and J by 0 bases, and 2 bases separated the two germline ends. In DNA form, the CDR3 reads TGTGCCAGCAGTTTAGCCAACCAAGAGACCCAGTACTTC. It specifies CASSLANQETQYF.

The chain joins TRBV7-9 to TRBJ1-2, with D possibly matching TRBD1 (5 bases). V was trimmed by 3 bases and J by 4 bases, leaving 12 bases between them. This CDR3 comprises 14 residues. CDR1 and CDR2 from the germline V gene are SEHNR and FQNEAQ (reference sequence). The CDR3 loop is CASSFSQGGYGYTF. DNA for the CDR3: TGTGCCAGCAGCTTCTCCCAGGGTGGCTATGGCTACACCTTC. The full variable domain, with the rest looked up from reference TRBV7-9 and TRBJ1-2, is DTGVSQNPRHKITKRGQNVTFRCDPISEHNRLYWYRQTLGQGPEFLTYFQNEAQLEKSRLLSDRFSAERPKGSFSTLEIQRTEQGDSAMYLCASSFSQGGYGYTFGSGTRLTVV.

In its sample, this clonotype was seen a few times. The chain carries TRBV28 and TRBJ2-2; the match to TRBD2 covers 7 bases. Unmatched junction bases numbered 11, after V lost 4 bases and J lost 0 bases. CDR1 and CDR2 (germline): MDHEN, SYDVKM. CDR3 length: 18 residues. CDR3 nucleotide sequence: TGTGCCAGCAGTTCACCCCGCGCAGGGAGGGCGAACACCGGGGAGCTGTTTTTT. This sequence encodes CASSSPRAGRANTGELFF.

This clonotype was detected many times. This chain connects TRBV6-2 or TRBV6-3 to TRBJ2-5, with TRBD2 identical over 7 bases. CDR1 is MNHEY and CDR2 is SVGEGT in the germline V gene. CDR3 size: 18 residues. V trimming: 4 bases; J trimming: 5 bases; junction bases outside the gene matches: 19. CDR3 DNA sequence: TGTGCCAGCAGTTTCAGAGAGGAATCGGGACTAACCGAGGAGACCCAGTACTTC. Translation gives CASSFREESGLTEETQYF.

CDR3 DNA sequence: TGTGCCAGTAGTATAGTCCCCGCTTCTACCGGGGAGCTGTTTTTT. This codes for CASSIVPASTGELFF. The chain joins TRBV19 to TRBJ2-2; D is uncertain. The CDR3 spans 15 residues. The V gene lost 1 base and the J gene lost 5 bases, with 11 bases spanning the gap. The V gene's germline CDR1 is LNHDA and CDR2 SQIVND (reference sequence). Using reference TRBV19 and TRBJ2-2 for the parts outside the CDR3, the full variable domain is DGGITQSPKYLFRKEGQNVTLSCEQNLNHDAMYWYRQDPGQGLRLIYYSQIVNDFQKGDIAEGYSVSREKKESFPLTVTSAQKNPTAFYLCASSIVPASTGELFFGEGSRLTVL.

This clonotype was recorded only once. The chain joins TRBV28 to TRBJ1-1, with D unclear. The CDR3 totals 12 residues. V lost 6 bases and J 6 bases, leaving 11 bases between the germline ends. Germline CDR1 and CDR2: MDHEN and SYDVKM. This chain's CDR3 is CASRVVSAEAFF. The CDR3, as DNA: TGTGCCAGCAGAGTAGTATCTGCTGAAGCTTTCTTT. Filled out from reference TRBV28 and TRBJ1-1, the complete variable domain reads DVKVTQSSRYLVKRTGEKVFLECVQDMDHENMFWYRQDPGLGLRLIYFSYDVKMKEKGDIPEGYSVSREKKERFSLILESASTNQTSMYLCASRVVSAEAFFGQGTRLTVV.

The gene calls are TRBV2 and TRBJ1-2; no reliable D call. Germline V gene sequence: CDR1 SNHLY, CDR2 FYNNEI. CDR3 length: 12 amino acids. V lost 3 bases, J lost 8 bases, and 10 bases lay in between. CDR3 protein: CASSEHLRGYTF. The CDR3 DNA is TGTGCCAGCAGTGAGCACCTGAGGGGCTACACCTTC.

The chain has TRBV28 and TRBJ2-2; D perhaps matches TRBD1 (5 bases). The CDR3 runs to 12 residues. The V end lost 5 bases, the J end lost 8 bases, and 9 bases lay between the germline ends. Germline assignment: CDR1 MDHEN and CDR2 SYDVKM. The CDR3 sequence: CASSPRVGELFF. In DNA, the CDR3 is TGTGCCAGCAGTCCCAGGGTTGGGGAGCTGTTTTTT.

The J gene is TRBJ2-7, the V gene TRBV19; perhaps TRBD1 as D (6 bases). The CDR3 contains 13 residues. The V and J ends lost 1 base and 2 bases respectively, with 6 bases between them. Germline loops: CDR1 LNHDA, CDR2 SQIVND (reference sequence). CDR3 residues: CASSIAGAYEQYF. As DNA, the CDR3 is TGTGCCAGTAGTATAGCAGGGGCCTACGAGCAGTACTTC. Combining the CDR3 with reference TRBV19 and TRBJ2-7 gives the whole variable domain DGGITQSPKYLFRKEGQNVTLSCEQNLNHDAMYWYRQDPGQGLRLIYYSQIVNDFQKGDIAEGYSVSREKKESFPLTVTSAQKNPTAFYLCASSIAGAYEQYFGPGTRLTVT.

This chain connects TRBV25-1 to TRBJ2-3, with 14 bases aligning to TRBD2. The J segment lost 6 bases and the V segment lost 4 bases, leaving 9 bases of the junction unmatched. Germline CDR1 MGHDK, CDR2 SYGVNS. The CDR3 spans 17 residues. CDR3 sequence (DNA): TGTGCCAGCAGTGCACCGGGACTAGCGGGAGTGTGGGATACGCAGTATTTT. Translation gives CASSAPGLAGVWDTQYF.

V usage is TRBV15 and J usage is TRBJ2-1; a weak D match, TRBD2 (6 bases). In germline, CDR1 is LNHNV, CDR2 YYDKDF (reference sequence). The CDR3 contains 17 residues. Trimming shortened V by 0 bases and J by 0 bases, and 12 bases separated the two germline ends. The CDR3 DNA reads TGTGCCACCAGCAGAGATAATGAGGGACTCTCCTACAATGAGCAGTTCTTC. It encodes CATSRDNEGLSYNEQFF. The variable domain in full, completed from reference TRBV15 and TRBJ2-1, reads DAMVIQNPRYQVTQFGKPVTLSCSQTLNHNVMYWYQQKSSQAPKLLFHYYDKDFNNEADTPDNFQSRRPNTSFCFLDIRSPGLGDTAMYLCATSRDNEGLSYNEQFFGPGTRLTVL.

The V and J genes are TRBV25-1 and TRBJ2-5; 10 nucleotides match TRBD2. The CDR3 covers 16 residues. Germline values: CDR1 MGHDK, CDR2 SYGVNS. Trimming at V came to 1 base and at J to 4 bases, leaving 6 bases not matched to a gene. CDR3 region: CASSEWLAGARETQYF. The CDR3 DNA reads TGTGCCAGCAGTGAATGGCTAGCGGGAGCCCGAGAGACCCAGTACTTC.

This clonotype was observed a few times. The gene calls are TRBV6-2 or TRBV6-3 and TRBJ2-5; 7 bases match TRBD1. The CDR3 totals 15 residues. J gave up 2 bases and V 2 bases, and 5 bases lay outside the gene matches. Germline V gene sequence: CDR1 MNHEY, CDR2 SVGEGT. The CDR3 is CASSYPARGQETQYF. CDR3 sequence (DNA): TGTGCCAGCAGTTACCCGGCCAGGGGGCAAGAGACCCAGTACTTC.

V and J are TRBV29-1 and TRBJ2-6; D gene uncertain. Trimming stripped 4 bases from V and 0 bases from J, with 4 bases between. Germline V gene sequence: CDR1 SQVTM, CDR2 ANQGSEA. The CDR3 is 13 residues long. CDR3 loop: CSVADSGANVLTF. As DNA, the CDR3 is TGCAGCGTTGCCGACTCTGGGGCCAACGTCCTGACTTTC.

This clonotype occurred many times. As DNA, the CDR3 is TGTGCCATCAACTCACCACAGGGGGCATCCTACAATGAGCAGTTCTTC. Translation: CAINSPQGASYNEQFF. The chain has TRBV10-3 and TRBJ2-1, with 9 bases matching TRBD1. V dropped 7 bases and J dropped 1; count of bases not matched to a gene: 8. Germline-derived CDR1 and CDR2 are ENHRY and SYGVKD. This CDR3 has 16 residues.